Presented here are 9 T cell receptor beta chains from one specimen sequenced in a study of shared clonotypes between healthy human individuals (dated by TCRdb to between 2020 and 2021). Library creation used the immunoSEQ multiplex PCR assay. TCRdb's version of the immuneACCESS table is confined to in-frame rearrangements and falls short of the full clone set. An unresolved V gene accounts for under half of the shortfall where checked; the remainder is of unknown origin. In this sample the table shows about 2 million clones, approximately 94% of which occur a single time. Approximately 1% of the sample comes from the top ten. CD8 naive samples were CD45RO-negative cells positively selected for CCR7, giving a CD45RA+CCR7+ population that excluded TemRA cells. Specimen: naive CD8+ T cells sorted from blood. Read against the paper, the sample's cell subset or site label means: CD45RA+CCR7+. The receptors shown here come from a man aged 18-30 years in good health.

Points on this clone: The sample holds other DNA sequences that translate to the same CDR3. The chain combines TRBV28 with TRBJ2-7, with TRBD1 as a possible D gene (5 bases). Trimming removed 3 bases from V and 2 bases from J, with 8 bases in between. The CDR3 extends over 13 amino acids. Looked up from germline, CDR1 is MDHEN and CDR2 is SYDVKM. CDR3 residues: CASSFGQTYEQYF. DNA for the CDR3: TGTGCCAGCAGTTTCGGACAAACCTACGAGCAGTACTTC.

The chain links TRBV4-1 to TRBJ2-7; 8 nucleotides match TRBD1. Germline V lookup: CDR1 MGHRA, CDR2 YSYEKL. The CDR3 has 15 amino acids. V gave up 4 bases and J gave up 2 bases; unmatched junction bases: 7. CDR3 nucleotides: TGCGCCAGCAGCCCGCGACAGGGGCCAGCCTACGAGCAGTACTTC. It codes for CASSPRQGPAYEQYF.

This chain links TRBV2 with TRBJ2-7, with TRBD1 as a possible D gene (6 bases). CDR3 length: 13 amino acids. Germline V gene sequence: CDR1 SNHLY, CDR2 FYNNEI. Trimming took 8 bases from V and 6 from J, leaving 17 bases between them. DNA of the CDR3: TGTGCCAGCCAGACGGAGACAGGTTCCGAGCAGTACTTC. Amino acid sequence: CASQTETGSEQYF.

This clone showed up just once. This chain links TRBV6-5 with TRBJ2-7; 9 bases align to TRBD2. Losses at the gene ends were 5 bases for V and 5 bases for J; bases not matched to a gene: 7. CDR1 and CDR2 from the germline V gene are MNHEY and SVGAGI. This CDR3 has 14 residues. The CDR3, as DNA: TGTGCCAGCAGTGCCCTAGCGGGGAACGACGAGCAGTACTTC. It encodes CASSALAGNDEQYF.

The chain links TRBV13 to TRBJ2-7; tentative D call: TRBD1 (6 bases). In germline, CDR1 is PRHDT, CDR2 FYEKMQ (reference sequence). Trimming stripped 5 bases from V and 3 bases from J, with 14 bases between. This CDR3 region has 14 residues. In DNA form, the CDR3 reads TGTGCCAGCAGCCGGACAAGAGGGGGCTACGAGCAGTACTTC. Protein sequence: CASSRTRGGYEQYF.

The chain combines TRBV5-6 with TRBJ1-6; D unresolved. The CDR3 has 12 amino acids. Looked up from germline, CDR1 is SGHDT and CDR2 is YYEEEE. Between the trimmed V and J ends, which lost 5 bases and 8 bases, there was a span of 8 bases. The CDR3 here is CASSIGDSPLHF. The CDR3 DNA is TGTGCCAGCAGTATTGGGGATTCACCCCTCCACTTT.

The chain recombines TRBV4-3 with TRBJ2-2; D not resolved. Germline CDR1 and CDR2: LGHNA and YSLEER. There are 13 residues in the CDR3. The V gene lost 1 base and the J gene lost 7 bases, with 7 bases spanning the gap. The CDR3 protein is CASSQGRGGELFF. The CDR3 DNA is TGCGCCAGCAGCCAAGGACGAGGCGGGGAGCTGTTTTTT.

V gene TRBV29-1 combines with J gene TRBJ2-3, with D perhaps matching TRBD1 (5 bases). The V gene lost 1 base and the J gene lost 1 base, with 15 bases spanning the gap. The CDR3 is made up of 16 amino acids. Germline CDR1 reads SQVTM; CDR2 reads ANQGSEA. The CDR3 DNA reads TGCAGCGTTGAAGCCCTTTTTGGGGCCCGCACAGATACGCAGTATTTT. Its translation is CSVEALFGARTDTQYF.

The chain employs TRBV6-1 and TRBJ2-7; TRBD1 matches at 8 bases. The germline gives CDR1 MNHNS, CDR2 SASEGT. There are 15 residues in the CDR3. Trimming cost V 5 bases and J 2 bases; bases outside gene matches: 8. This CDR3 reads CASSQEDRVAYEQYF. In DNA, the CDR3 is TGTGCCAGCAGTCAAGAGGACAGGGTGGCCTACGAGCAGTACTTC.